Listed below are T cell receptor beta chains from one sample, sequenced in a study of blood T cell repertoires in COVID-19. Method: immunoSEQ multiplex PCR; TCRdb's copy keeps in-frame clones and lacks some. The sample includes 230,000 or so clones, about 85% of them seen just once. The sequencing sample was made of PBMCs or T cells enriched from blood (not recorded which). Receptor source: a woman in her forties or fifties who had been exposed to COVID-19. Each CDR3 is given with its conserved first and last residue. D genes are given only for firm matches. Not every row has a clone size; where given, it reads once, few, many or a size class.

CDR3nt: TGTGCCAGCAGTTCCGGACAGGGGAGGGTTGCAGATACGCAGTATTTT
CDR3aa: CASSSGQGRVADTQYF
abundance: once
v_gene: TRBV6-2/TRBV6-3
d_gene: TRBD1
j_gene: TRBJ2-3

CDR3nt: TGTGCCAGCAGCGTTGGACAGGTTTGGGCGACCCAGTACTTC
CDR3aa: CASSVGQVWATQYF
abundance: few
v_gene: TRBV25-1
d_gene: TRBD1
j_gene: TRBJ2-5

CDR3nt: TGTGCCAGCAGCTTAGCTAACAGGGAGGGAGCTTTCTTT
CDR3aa: CASSLANREGAFF
abundance: few
v_gene: TRBV7-8
d_gene: NA
j_gene: TRBJ1-1

CDR3nt: TGTGCCAGCAGCGGCTCCGGGACAGACAACACTGAAGCTTTCTTT
CDR3aa: CASSGSGTDNTEAFF
abundance: NA
v_gene: TRBV11-3
d_gene: TRBD1
j_gene: TRBJ1-1

CDR3nt: TGTGCCAGCAGCCGAGAGCTGAACACTGAAGCTTTCTTT
CDR3aa: CASSRELNTEAFF
abundance: NA
v_gene: TRBV6-4
d_gene: NA
j_gene: TRBJ1-1

CDR3nt: TGTGCCATCAGCGGGACAGGGGGCATTGGCTACACCTTC
CDR3aa: CAISGTGGIGYTF
abundance: NA
v_gene: TRBV10-3
d_gene: TRBD1
j_gene: TRBJ1-2

CDR3nt: TGTGCCAGCAGATTGACCACGGGGAACACTGAAGCTTTCTTT
CDR3aa: CASRLTTGNTEAFF
abundance: NA
v_gene: TRBV7-2
d_gene: NA
j_gene: TRBJ1-1

CDR3nt: TGTGCCACCAGCAGAGGCGGACAGACGAAAAACATTCAGTACTTC
CDR3aa: CATSRGGQTKNIQYF
abundance: NA
v_gene: TRBV15
d_gene: NA
j_gene: TRBJ2-4

CDR3nt: TGTGCCAGTAGTACCCTGCGGGGGGGGGCTGGCAATGAGCAGTTCTTC
CDR3aa: CASSTLRGGAGNEQFF
abundance: NA
v_gene: TRBV19
d_gene: TRBD2
j_gene: TRBJ2-1

CDR3nt: TGTGCCAGCAGCGCAGGACTCTCCACAGATACGCAGTATTTT
CDR3aa: CASSAGLSTDTQYF
abundance: once
v_gene: TRBV2
d_gene: NA
j_gene: TRBJ2-3

CDR3nt: TGCGCCAGCAGCTTGGTTACCTATCCCAGCACAGATACGCAGTATTTT
CDR3aa: CASSLVTYPSTDTQYF
abundance: NA
v_gene: TRBV5-1
d_gene: NA
j_gene: TRBJ2-3

CDR3nt: TGCAGCGTGGGGACTAGCGGGGCGAAAGGTACGCAGTATTTT
CDR3aa: CSVGTSGAKGTQYF
abundance: NA
v_gene: TRBV29-1
d_gene: TRBD2
j_gene: TRBJ2-3

CDR3nt: TGTGCCAGCAGCTTGGGGACTAGAACCCTTACGCAGTATTTT
CDR3aa: CASSLGTRTLTQYF
abundance: once
v_gene: TRBV5-4
d_gene: TRBD2
j_gene: TRBJ2-3

CDR3nt: TGTGCCAGCAGCTTAAACTGGGGAGAAACCGATTCACCCCTCCACTTT
CDR3aa: CASSLNWGETDSPLHF
abundance: NA
v_gene: TRBV13
d_gene: NA
j_gene: TRBJ1-6

CDR3nt: TGTGCCAGCTCACCAGGCCGGGGGGGAGTTAATACGCAGTATTTT
CDR3aa: CASSPGRGGVNTQYF
abundance: NA
v_gene: TRBV18
d_gene: TRBD2
j_gene: TRBJ2-3

CDR3nt: TGTGCCAGCAGTGAGTCAGGGGGCGTGTTACGAGGCTACACCTTC
CDR3aa: CASSESGGVLRGYTF
abundance: once
v_gene: TRBV2
d_gene: TRBD1
j_gene: TRBJ1-2

CDR3nt: TGTGCCAGCAGGGCACGGGGGGGCCAAGAGACCCAGTACTTC
CDR3aa: CASRARGGQETQYF
abundance: NA
v_gene: TRBV2
d_gene: TRBD2
j_gene: TRBJ2-5

CDR3nt: TGTGCCAGCAGTCCGAAGGGGACAGGGGGTTACACCGGGGAGCTGTTTTTT
CDR3aa: CASSPKGTGGYTGELFF
abundance: NA
v_gene: TRBV6-4
d_gene: TRBD1
j_gene: TRBJ2-2

CDR3nt: TGTGCCACCAGCAGAGACCGGGACAGGGGAGGTGAAGCTTTCTTT
CDR3aa: CATSRDRDRGGEAFF
abundance: NA
v_gene: TRBV15
d_gene: TRBD1
j_gene: TRBJ1-1

CDR3nt: TGTGCCAGCAGGCTACTAGCGGGGGCGGGAGAGACCCAGTACTTC
CDR3aa: CASRLLAGAGETQYF
abundance: NA
v_gene: TRBV2
d_gene: TRBD2
j_gene: TRBJ2-5

CDR3nt: TGTGCCAGCAGTTCGGAGTCGAATTTGAATGGCTACACCTTC
CDR3aa: CASSSESNLNGYTF
abundance: NA
v_gene: TRBV28
d_gene: NA
j_gene: TRBJ1-2

CDR3nt: TGCAGCGTCTATGGACGGGGTAATGAAAAACTGTTTTTT
CDR3aa: CSVYGRGNEKLFF
abundance: NA
v_gene: TRBV29-1
d_gene: NA
j_gene: TRBJ1-4